This record covers a single TCR beta chain. It has no known antigen specificity. Nothing much larger sits one base from this clone, and base qualities are not available. This specimen comes from a study of cytomegalovirus exposure and HLA in healthy donors (dated 2017 in TCRdb). At the level of the whole study: In an earlier analysis of several hundred of the donors, 250 to 300 Gb of sequence data and 120 million or so unique TCR beta sequences from approximately 180 million T cells were reported. An early release covering just under 650 HLA-typed donors comprised approximately 290 gigabases of sequencing data and approximately 80 million unique TCR sequences. The genetic ancestry cluster associated with self-reported Caucasian donors included over 80% of the roughly 410 genotyped donors. The study was designed to test whether signatures of past pathogen exposure could be identified by cataloging public T cell receptors. The study used immunosequencing to profile the T cell repertoires of 670 or so subjects and linked those repertoires to cytomegalovirus serostatus. Besides the first cohort of around 670 subjects, a separate validation cohort made up of over a hundred different subjects was used. To predict cytomegalovirus infection status, the study brought together high-throughput TCR immunosequencing, statistical association of individual TCRs with disease status, and machine learning. In a later analysis, previously published TCR beta repertoires from hundreds of donors were re-analyzed and high-resolution HLA genotyping was added so that TCR occurrence patterns could be studied. Rather than drawing on any new phenotypic data, the later analysis identified candidate immune exposures from TCR beta sequences and the way those sequences occurred across donors. To decide whether each TCR beta V gene segment behaved as functional or pseudogenic, an earlier analysis of over 500 of the donors relied on high-throughput TCR beta sequencing. Donor age, sex, ethnicity and CMV serostatus were collected together with the repertoire data. A later genetic analysis used genome-wide SNP genotypes for about 60% of the roughly 670 donors, treating that subset as a discovery cohort. All discovery cohort repertoires had been generated on a single sequencing platform. HLA typing covered class I and class II loci at four-digit resolution. Typing coverage varied by locus: roughly 629-630 donors for A, B, C, DRB1 and DQB1; approximately 520 for DQA1; about 590 for DPA1; approximately 490 for DPB1. A handful of DR-DQ haplotypes were handled as single units for association and clustering because linkage in the cohort was strong. Among around 400 genotyped donors of the cohort, an average of about 220,000 unique TCR beta nucleotide sequences was sequenced per donor, of which about 18% were non-productive.

Including cysteine and phenylalanine, the CDR3 has 13 amino acids. Only the CDR3 part of the read is kept: 39 bases, read in frame from the first base. Trimming removed 6 bases from V and 6 bases from J, leaving 12 bases between the germline ends. For CDR1 and CDR2, the germline V gene (reference sequence) lists SEHNR and FQNEAQ. The full study reports these points: In vitro tests confirmed that a few of the cytomegalovirus-associated TCR beta chains recognize cytomegalovirus antigens. In a later genetic analysis, a missense DCLRE1C variant was associated with V-gene and J-gene trimming of TCR beta chains, and the association was replicated in an independent cohort. In this cohort, only TCR beta chains were sequenced, and detectable features were limited by the absence of alpha or paired-chain data. In an earlier analysis of 587 of the donors, most TCR beta V segments appeared in productive rearrangements about 87% or about 30% of the time, broadly matching IMGT annotations. Several of the top co-occurrence clusters appeared to be linked to parvovirus B19, influenza, CMV and Epstein-Barr virus, according to a later analysis. Because HLA typing was unavailable for some donors at each locus, only the typed subset was used in association tests. A total of about 180 TCR beta chains were listed by the study as associated with cytomegalovirus. A cluster of highly shared sequence variants was judged likely to represent a technical artifact of the sequencing pipeline. Assigning TCR associations to individual alleles was difficult when HLA alleles, especially DR and DQ, strongly co-occurred. Most TCR sequences were observed very rarely across donors, whereas some public TCRs were present in many individuals. Correlated functional status among segregating V segments might be attributable to linkage disequilibrium, but an unknown experimental factor could not be ruled out. In both the original and validation cohorts, the classifier was reported to diagnose cytomegalovirus status with high specificity and sensitivity. A later analysis found that most CMV-associated TCR beta chains appeared HLA-restricted, with HLA associations seemingly driven largely by CMV exposure. A further reported finding was that TCR beta sequences accurately predicted the HLA-A and HLA-B alleles for most subjects in the first cohort. The presence/absence analyses assumed that sequencing depth was roughly uniform across donors, and that assumption may not be true. In a later analysis, HLA-associated TCR beta chains showed more clonal expansion and lower generation probabilities than non-associated chains that were equally common. A later analysis found that TCR association rates varied across HLA loci, with DRB1 alleles showing the most associated TCRs and HLA-C alleles the fewest. The authors suggested that the approach could potentially be generalized to other disease states and immunological phenotypes. In a later genetic analysis, fewer N-insertions in productive TCRs were reported among donors in an Asian-associated ancestry cluster than the 666-donor mean. Specific HLA alleles were associated with over 15,000 TCR beta sequences at a false discovery rate of 0.05 in a later analysis. The earlier analysis of nearly 600 of the donors excluded some 15 rarely observed V segments, including chromosome 9 orphons, because counts were too low. Because the 87-base-pair reads could not distinguish some IMGT-functional V segments, including TRBV6-2 and TRBV6-3, those segments were excluded. For the cohort, immune exposure information was limited to CMV serostatus.

The cohort consisted of 600 to 700 healthy bone marrow donors. All cohort members were sampled while nominally healthy, although unrecorded immune exposures were likely present. The donor was CMV seronegative and was included in the group of a few hundred seronegative cohort members. Every donor gave a peripheral blood sample, and the peripheral blood mononuclear cells from that sample were used for TCR beta sequencing. Genomic DNA extraction from the blood cell samples was performed with the Qiagen DNeasy Blood Extraction Kit. The library was produced with the immunoSEQ multiplex PCR assay. For the multiplex PCR, a mixture combining 60 forward primers for TCR Vbeta segments and 13 reverse primers for TCR Jbeta segments was used. The CDR3 region of rearranged TCR beta genes was amplified from genomic DNA by a multiplex PCR assay. The amplified TCR beta libraries were sequenced on the Illumina HiSeq System as 87-base-pair reads. On the authors' methods: Across the 670 or so repertoires, a later analysis counted tens of millions of unique TCR beta chains, 9.5 million to 12 million of which were shared by at least two donors. A nearest-neighbor algorithm error-corrected the raw reads and collapsed the reads into unique sequences, merging closely related sequences to remove PCR and sequencing errors. To assign V, D and J gene segments, CDR3 sequences were aligned to IMGT reference sequences. For a sequence to be retained, a match of at least six nucleotides to both a V gene segment and a J gene segment was required. Rearrangements were classified as productive when the CDR3 lacked stop codons and remained in frame with V and J, and all other rearrangements were classified as non-productive. Following IMGT convention, CDR3 was defined as the stretch from the second conserved V-encoded cysteine up to the conserved J-encoded phenylalanine. Sequences without an unambiguous match to a single V gene segment were excluded from the earlier analysis of 450 to 650 of the donors. In an earlier analysis of approximately 590 of the donors, a V segment was called functional when productive rearrangements were above 56.7%, and segregating when the standard deviation between donors exceeded 5%. To diagnose cytomegalovirus status from the catalog of TCR beta chain sequences, a statistical classification framework was built. V and J gene assignment, in a later analysis, came from comparing TCR nucleotide sequences with IMGT/GENE-DB human TR gene sequences. The TCRdist pipeline was used in a later analysis to assign CDR3 sequences and most-parsimonious VDJ recombination scenarios. In a later analysis, each TCR beta chain was defined by its CDR3 amino acid sequence together with its V-gene family, and reads lacking a unique V-gene family were excluded. As a way to deal with suspected cross-contamination and a sequencing artifact, a later analysis dropped roughly 600 nucleotide sequences that were highly shared and had low generation probability. A later analysis calculated a clonal expansion index for each public chain from normalized within-repertoire ranks of inferred template counts. A later analysis computed generation probabilities with a VDJ recombination model fitted to out-of-frame rearrangements, and checked the results against IGoR. A later analysis scored TCR-TCR, TCR-HLA and TCR-CMV co-occurrence with hypergeometric tests, applying a repertoire-size bias correction to TCR pairs. In a later analysis, false discovery rates were estimated by permuting HLA or CMV assignments 20 times. In a later analysis, co-occurring TCRs were grouped with DBSCAN, and TCRdist sequence similarity was added when clustering was performed within HLA-allele-positive subsets. Repertoires with fewer than 30,000 or more than 120,000 public chains were left out of co-occurrence clustering, as were several repertoires with anomalous nucleotide sharing. TCRdb took this table from immuneACCESS and kept in-frame rearrangements with V and J called. Such tables lack part of the clones; where checked against another copy, unresolved V genes explain under half of the gap, and the rest is unexplained. That table furnishes V, J and clone size, whereas the DNA furnished D and trimming. Here the sample has about 140,000 clones; about 77% occur a single time. 1.5% to 2% of the sample is in the top ten clones.

The sample was PBMCs. Recombination connected TRBV7-9 to TRBJ2-1, with TRBD1 tentatively as D gene (6 bases match). The TCR was taken from a female donor in good health and CMV-seronegative. The DNA sequence is given as TGTGCCAGCAGTTATGGACAGCCCAATGAGCAGTTCTTC. This translates into CASSYGQPNEQFF.